Listed below are T cell receptor beta chains from one sample, sequenced in a study of OX40 agonist ivuxolimab in advanced cancers. TCRdb's table, derived via immunoSEQ multiplex PCR, lists solely in-frame clones and lacks some. The table records some 87,000 clones, 90% to 95% of them present only once. The sequenced sample was CD4+ or CD8+ T cells sorted from blood, obtained in a trial of the OX40 agonist ivuxolimab. These receptor sequences come from an adult with an advanced solid tumor such as melanoma, head and neck, liver or kidney cancer. Both conserved end residues are part of each CDR3. The D gene is left open where the match is weak.

cdr3_nt,cdr3_aa,d_call,j_call,v_call
TGTGCCAGTACGCGGGAAAGGAGCACTGAAGCTTTCTTT,CASTRERSTEAFF,NA,TRBJ1-1,TRBV19
TGTGCCAGCAGTTACTCGGTACGACACTATGGCTACACCTTC,CASSYSVRHYGYTF,NA,TRBJ1-2,TRBV6-5
TGTGCCAGCAGCCCCGACAGTAACTCTGGAAACACCATATATTTT,CASSPDSNSGNTIYF,NA,TRBJ1-3,TRBV6-6
TGTGCCAGCAGCCCCCCGGGGTGGGAGGAGACCCAGTACTTC,CASSPPGWEETQYF,NA,TRBJ2-5,TRBV11-3
TGTGCCAGCAGCGTATCCAGCGGGACGGTTGAGCAGTTCTTC,CASSVSSGTVEQFF,TRBD2,TRBJ2-1,TRBV11-1
TGTGCCAGCAGTGAATCGGGACAGGGAAACACCATATATTTT,CASSESGQGNTIYF,TRBD1,TRBJ1-3,TRBV6-1
TGTGCCAGCAGCTTGGGACAGGTCCTTAGCTCTGGGGCCAACGTCCTGACTTTC,CASSLGQVLSSGANVLTF,NA,TRBJ2-6,TRBV5-6
TGCGCCAGCAGCTCGGGGGACACAGGTGGTGGCGAGCAGTACTTC,CASSSGDTGGGEQYF,NA,TRBJ2-7,TRBV5-1
TGCGCCGCTGGGACTGGAAACACCATATATTTT,CAAGTGNTIYF,NA,TRBJ1-3,TRBV4-3
TGCCGTCCGCAGGGCCCAGATACGCAGTATTTT,CRPQGPDTQYF,NA,TRBJ2-3,TRBV28
TGTGCCAGCAGCCCCTCTAGCGGGGCGAACGAGCAGTACTTC,CASSPSSGANEQYF,TRBD2,TRBJ2-7,TRBV7-2
TGTGCCAGCAGACCCACAGGGCCGGGGGCTAATGAAAAACTGTTTTTT,CASRPTGPGANEKLFF,NA,TRBJ1-4,TRBV28
TGTGCCAGCTCACCACCTAGGGGGGGCACAGAGACCCAGTACTTC,CASSPPRGGTETQYF,NA,TRBJ2-5,TRBV18
TGCGCCAGCAGTACAGAGGGAACCACCGGGGAGCTGTTTTTT,CASSTEGTTGELFF,NA,TRBJ2-2,TRBV5-1
TGTGCCAGCAGCCGGGATAGTGGGGGACAGACTTATGGCTACACCTTC,CASSRDSGGQTYGYTF,TRBD1,TRBJ1-2,TRBV2
TGTGCCAGCAGTGACGTCTCCCCAGGGACCCAGTACTTC,CASSDVSPGTQYF,NA,TRBJ2-5,TRBV25-1
TGCGCCAGCAGTTGGGCGGAGGGGAACACTGAAGCTTTCTTT,CASSWAEGNTEAFF,NA,TRBJ1-1,TRBV5-1
TGCAGCGTTGAGAGTCTTGGACCCCACCCCGCCGACAATGAGCAGTTCTTC,CSVESLGPHPADNEQFF,NA,TRBJ2-1,TRBV29-1
TGTGCCAGCAGCCCAACCCTTGGGGGCCCCGGGGAGCTGTTTTTT,CASSPTLGGPGELFF,NA,TRBJ2-2,TRBV7-3
TGTGCCAGCAGTTTAAGACCCGGGAGCCAGTACTTC,CASSLRPGSQYF,NA,TRBJ2-7,TRBV28
TGTGCCAGCAGCTCGACTAGCGGGTCGTACGAGCAGTACTTC,CASSSTSGSYEQYF,TRBD2,TRBJ2-7,TRBV7-2
TGCGCCAGCAGCTCGGATGCCAGCAGGGGCCAAGAGACCCAGTACTTC,CASSSDASRGQETQYF,NA,TRBJ2-5,TRBV5-1
TGTGCCAGCAGCTTGGACCCTCGGCAGGGGCCCTTAGAGACCCAGTACTTC,CASSLDPRQGPLETQYF,NA,TRBJ2-5,TRBV5-4
TGTGCCAGCAGCTTAGGCCCGGGCGCCTATAATTCACCCCTCCACTTT,CASSLGPGAYNSPLHF,NA,TRBJ1-6,TRBV7-2
TGCGCCAGCAGCTTAGGGACCGCATCCTACAATGAGCAGTTCTTC,CASSLGTASYNEQFF,NA,TRBJ2-1,TRBV5-1